A single sample is the source of the 4 T cell receptor beta chains below, sequenced in a study of T cell repertoires in cytomegalovirus infection. Their antigen targets remain unknown. A single record per CDR3 protein comes from TCRdb applying MiXCR to the reads. The sample holds fewer than 850,000 distinct CDR3 sequences, roughly 29% seen once. The sample was cultured CD8+ T cells from PBMCs, taken from culture after CMV antigen stimulation. These receptors were collected from a human donor in good health (CMV status not recorded). Some clones in this sample may be carry-over from other donors' samples.

The rearrangement links TRBV7-4 to TRBJ2-5; TRBD1 matches 9 bases. Trimming took 4 bases from V and 2 from J; bases not matched to a gene: 8. The germline gives CDR1 SGHVT, CDR2 SQSDAQ. The CDR3 has 16 residues. CDR3 nucleotides: TGTGCCAGCAGCTCCTTGGGGACAGGGCAACAAGAGACCCAGTACTTC. Translating it yields CASSSLGTGQQETQYF. Drawing the rest from reference TRBV7-4 and TRBJ2-5, the complete variable domain is GAGVSQSPRYKVAKRGRDVALRCDSISGHVTLYWYRQTLGQGSEVLTYSQSDAQRDKSGRPSGRFSAERPERSVSTLKIQRTEQGDSAVYLCASSSLGTGQQETQYFGPGTRLLVL.

This chain links TRBV7-9 with TRBJ2-3; D tentatively reads TRBD1 or TRBD2 (5 bases each). In germline, CDR1 is SEHNR, CDR2 FQNEAQ (reference sequence). V lost 5 bases and J lost 2, with 17 bases in between. This CDR3 is built from 16 residues. The CDR3 loop reads CASSHNRGLTTDTQYF. CDR3 DNA sequence: TGTGCCAGCAGCCACAACCGGGGCCTGACCACAGATACGCAGTATTTT.

This clonotype was detected a few times. The chain combines TRBV15 with TRBJ1-2; D might be TRBD1 (5 bases). V dropped 5 bases and J dropped 3 bases, with 16 bases sitting between them. The germline CDR1 and CDR2 sequences are LNHNV and YYDKDF (reference sequence). The CDR3 runs to 15 residues. The CDR3 DNA follows: TGTGCCACCAGCCCAAAGAGACAGCTCTACTATGGCTACACCTTC. It codes for CATSPKRQLYYGYTF.

This sequence joins TRBV27 and TRBJ2-1; a weak D match, TRBD2 (6 bases). Trimming pared 5 bases from V and 0 bases from J, leaving 14 bases between. Germline CDR1 is MNHEY and CDR2 is SMNVEV (reference sequence). This CDR3 has 16 residues. The CDR3 region has the DNA TGTGCCAGCAGTATCCTCGCGGGGAACTCCTACAATGAGCAGTTCTTC. This sequence encodes CASSILAGNSYNEQFF.